One and the same sample provided the 8 T cell receptor beta chains below, sequenced in a study of vaccination and CD4 T cells after COVID-19. Regarding treatment: approximately 11-day PBMC culture with coronavirus spike peptide pools or control peptides (ViraFEST assay). Antigens for these TCRs are unknown. The assay that was used to sequence DNA from cultured CD4+ T cells was the Oncomine TCR Beta short-read assay. Using its own MiXCR run on the PCR reads, TCRdb lists one record per CDR3 protein. The sample consists of around 11,000 distinct CDR3 sequences, less than 65% of them appearing once. Here the sequenced sample was CD4+ T cells from blood, cultured in vitro, taken before SARS-CoV-2 vaccination. These receptors were taken from a human donor who had recovered from COVID-19.

Here the CDR3 reads CASSNIDRQGALRNQPQHF. DNA for the CDR3: TGTGCCAGCAGTAATATCGATAGACAGGGGGCGTTAAGGAATCAGCCCCAGCATTTT. The V and J genes are TRBV28 and TRBJ1-5; 10 bases align to TRBD1. Germline V gene data show CDR1 as MDHEN and CDR2 as SYDVKM. The V and J ends lost 5 bases and 4 bases, in that order; junction bases with no gene match: 17. The CDR3 consists of 19 residues.

J is TRBJ1-5 and V is TRBV7-2, with D possibly matching TRBD1 (6 bases). Germline CDR1 reads SGHTA; CDR2 reads FQGNSA. This CDR3 region has 15 residues. The germline V and J ends were trimmed by 1 base and 1 base, with 8 bases remaining between them. The CDR3 sequence is CASSLGGGSNQPQHF. The CDR3, as DNA: TGTGCCAGCAGCTTAGGAGGGGGAAGCAATCAGCCCCAGCATTTT.

This chain joins TRBV20-1 and TRBJ2-5; 12 nucleotides line up with TRBD2. After removal of 3 bases from V and 2 bases from J, the junction contained 4 bases not matched to a gene. CDR1 and CDR2 from the germline V gene are DFQATT and SNEGSKA (reference sequence). This CDR3 spans 15 amino acids. This chain's CDR3 is CSARGTSGHQETQYF. As DNA, the CDR3 is TGCAGTGCTAGGGGGACTAGCGGGCATCAAGAGACCCAGTACTTC.

This chain uses TRBV6-1 with TRBJ1-5; possibly TRBD1 for D (6 bases). The V end lost 4 bases, the J end lost 3 bases, and 13 bases lay between the germline ends. CDR1 and CDR2 (germline): MNHNS, SASEGT. There are 15 residues in the CDR3. CDR3 amino acids: CASSGGTGHNQPQHF. The DNA of the CDR3 is TGTGCCAGCAGTGGGGGTACAGGGCACAATCAGCCCCAGCATTTT.

This clonotype came up once. The rearrangement joins TRBV15 to TRBJ2-5; tentatively, D is TRBD2 (6 bases). CDR3 length: 17 residues. The germline V and J ends were trimmed by 5 bases and 5 bases, with 24 bases remaining between them. The germline gives CDR1 LNHNV, CDR2 YYDKDF (reference sequence). The CDR3 here is CATSGPKGSSGWETQYF. CDR3 nucleotides: TGTGCCACCAGCGGCCCCAAGGGAAGTAGCGGATGGGAGACCCAGTACTTC.

V and J are TRBV18 and TRBJ1-2, with D unclear. CDR3 length: 14 amino acids. Germline V gene sequence: CDR1 KGHSH, CDR2 LQKENI. Trimming stripped 2 bases from V and 0 bases from J, with 7 bases between. The CDR3: CASSPGDANYGYTF. The CDR3 DNA sequence: TGTGCCAGCTCACCAGGCGACGCTAACTATGGCTACACCTTC.

In the case of this clonotype: A read error may produce the germline difference seen at one junction end. The V gene is TRBV20-1, the J gene TRBJ1-2; tentatively, D is TRBD1 (5 bases). The germline gives CDR1 DFQATT, CDR2 SNEGSKA (reference sequence). CDR3 length: 14 amino acids. The CDR3, as DNA: TGCAATGCTAGAGGCCTATGGGGGGAGGATGGCTACACCTTC. Translating it yields CNARGLWGEDGYTF.

The chain has TRBV6-2 or TRBV6-3 and TRBJ1-2; 7 nucleotides agree with TRBD1. V dropped 6 bases and J dropped 7; count of bases not matched to a gene: 11. CDR1 and CDR2 (germline): MNHEY, SVGEGT. This CDR3 is 14 amino acids long. CDR3 sequence (DNA): TGTGCCAGCAGACAAGGGGGCAGGGGTCCTGGCTACACCTTC. It codes for CASRQGGRGPGYTF.